The 25 T cell receptor beta chains listed next were all sequenced from one sample in a study of T cell repertoires in cytomegalovirus infection. MiXCR was run by TCRdb on the reads, yielding one entry per CDR3 protein. This table holds hundreds of thousands of distinct CDR3 sequences, 11% found once. Sequencing used PBMCs. These receptors were obtained from a human donor in good health (CMV status not recorded). Some clones in this sample may be carry-over from other donors' samples.

Comments on this clonotype: One end of the junction varies from germline; a read error may be responsible. V is TRBV24-1 and J is TRBJ1-6; D is undetermined. CDR3 length: 17 residues. CDR1 and CDR2 (germline): KGHDR, SFDVKD. The CDR3 DNA sequence: TGTGCCAGCAGTTTTCGGCCAGTTGTTCCTGCCTATTCACCCCTCCACTTT. This translates into CASSFRPVVPAYSPLHF.

This clonotype was observed a handful of times. V and J are TRBV28 and TRBJ2-1, with 16 bases lining up with TRBD2. CDR3 length: 18 residues. The germline V gene has CDR1 MDHEN and CDR2 SYDVKM. J lost 7 bases, V lost 4 bases, and 10 bases had no gene match. In DNA form, the CDR3 reads TGTGCCAGCAGTTCGCCGGGGACTAGCGGGAGGGGGAGAAATGAGCAGTTCTTC. This translates into CASSSPGTSGRGRNEQFF.

This clonotype was counted only a few times. The gene calls are TRBV6-5 and TRBJ1-5; D remains unclear. The CDR3 covers 13 residues. CDR1 MNHEY and CDR2 SVGAGI come from the germline V gene. The V end was cut by 0 bases, the J end by 8 bases, with 8 bases between. DNA of the CDR3: TGTGCCAGCAGTTACTCTTATGGGGAGCCCCAGCATTTT. Protein product: CASSYSYGEPQHF.

The table lists this clonotype with many counts. The chain joins TRBV7-9 to TRBJ1-1; D not resolved. CDR1 and CDR2 from the germline V gene are SEHNR and FQNEAQ (reference sequence). Trimming cost V 4 bases and J 1 base, with 4 bases left between them. The CDR3 runs to 12 residues. CDR3 in amino acids: CASSYSNTEAFF. The CDR3 DNA reads TGTGCCAGCAGCTATTCGAACACTGAAGCTTTCTTT.

The chain links TRBV12-3 or TRBV12-4 to TRBJ1-2; 9 nucleotides match TRBD1. With 6 bases clipped from V and 1 base from J, the junction kept 12 bases outside the gene matches. The CDR3 consists of 17 residues. The CDR3, as DNA: TGTGCCAGCAGGCCCCATCCCGGGACAGGGAGTAACTATGGCTACACCTTC. Amino acids: CASRPHPGTGSNYGYTF.

The table lists this clonotype with many counts. This chain joins TRBV7-3 and TRBJ1-6, with unresolved D. Between the trimmed V and J ends, which lost 1 base and 5 bases, there was a span of 12 bases. The CDR3 totals 16 residues. Germline CDR1 is SGHTA and CDR2 is FQGTGA. The DNA for the CDR3 is TGTGCCAGCAGCTTAAGTGCAGGAGCCGATAATTCACCCCTCCACTTT. Protein: CASSLSAGADNSPLHF.

Ten or more counts support this clonotype. The chain combines TRBV4-1 with TRBJ1-2; tentatively, D is TRBD1 (6 bases). Germline values: CDR1 MGHRA, CDR2 YSYEKL. V lost 1 base, J lost 6 bases, and 9 bases lay in between. The CDR3 length is 13 residues. The CDR3 DNA reads as TGCGCCAGCAGCCAAGGGACAGCGGATGGCTACACCTTC. This translates into CASSQGTADGYTF.

This clonotype was seen only a few times. This chain links TRBV6-1 with TRBJ2-7; 9 bases align to TRBD1. The CDR3 has 14 residues. V was pared by 8 bases and J by 1 base, with 6 bases of the junction left unmatched. Germline values: CDR1 MNHNS, CDR2 SASEGT. CDR3: CASLGQGVSYEQYF. The CDR3 DNA follows: TGTGCCAGCCTGGGACAGGGTGTATCCTACGAGCAGTACTTC.

This clonotype has a count of ten or more. This rearrangement joins TRBV11-2 to TRBJ1-1; D not resolved. Deletions cut 0 bases from V and 1 base from J, with 6 bases between. CDR1 is SGHAT, CDR2 FQNNGV, per germline. This CDR3 is built from 14 residues. CDR3 sequence: CASSLDPGNTEAFF. The CDR3 DNA follows: TGTGCCAGCAGCTTAGATCCTGGGAACACTGAAGCTTTCTTT.

With respect to this clonotype: This clone may be a read error of a much larger clone one base away. Here the CDR3 reads CASSLSWGDNQPQHF. The CDR3 DNA is TGCGCCAGCAGCCTTTCATGGGGTGACAATCAGCCCCAGCATTTT. The genes are TRBV4-1 and TRBJ1-5; no firm D call. Germline CDR1 reads MGHRA; CDR2 reads YSYEKL. Trimming removed 4 bases at V and 3 bases at J, with 13 bases between. This CDR3 is 15 amino acids long.

This clonotype was seen many times. The chain combines TRBV7-3 with TRBJ2-1; TRBD2 agrees at 11 bases. This CDR3 spans 16 amino acids. The V gene end was trimmed by 5 bases and the J gene end by 6 bases; junction bases not matched to a gene: 9. Germline V gene data show CDR1 as SGHTA and CDR2 as FQGTGA. The CDR3 DNA follows: TGTGCCAGCAGCCCCAATCTAGCGGGAGGCTCCAATGAGCAGTTCTTC. Translating it yields CASSPNLAGGSNEQFF.

This clonotype was counted a few times. The rearrangement links TRBV6-6 to TRBJ2-7; D is undetermined. The CDR3 runs 15 residues. V was pared by 0 bases and J by 2 bases, with 11 bases between. CDR1 MNHNY and CDR2 SVGAGI come from the germline V gene (reference sequence). The CDR3: CASSYSMGGAYEQYF. Here the CDR3 DNA reads TGTGCCAGCAGTTACTCGATGGGCGGAGCCTACGAGCAGTACTTC.

There are a few counts of this clonotype. The chain recombines TRBV27 with TRBJ2-7; D uncertain. The germline V and J ends were trimmed by 3 bases and 5 bases, with 17 bases remaining between them. Per the germline V gene, CDR1 is MNHEY and CDR2 is SMNVEV (reference sequence). The CDR3 is 15 residues long. Written as DNA, the CDR3 is TGTGCCAGCAGTTTGTATGGCAGGTCTTCCGACGAGCAGTACTTC. It specifies CASSLYGRSSDEQYF.

This clonotype was observed many times. The chain combines TRBV11-2 with TRBJ2-7, with 9 nucleotides matching TRBD1. The trim removed 3 bases at V and 3 bases at J, leaving 3 bases unmatched. CDR1 is SGHAT, CDR2 FQNNGV, per germline. The CDR3 consists of 14 residues. As DNA, the CDR3 is TGTGCCAGCAGCTTTGGGACAGGGAGCTACGAGCAGTACTTC. This codes for CASSFGTGSYEQYF.

This clonotype was detected ten times or more. The chain combines TRBV7-2 with TRBJ2-5, with 7 bases aligning to TRBD2. The V and J ends lost 5 bases and 5 bases, in that order; junction bases with no gene match: 11. CDR3 length: 15 residues. Germline V gives CDR1 SGHTA, CDR2 FQGNSA. CDR3 protein: CASSLTSRRGETQYF. The CDR3 DNA follows: TGTGCCAGCAGCCTGACTAGCCGAAGAGGGGAGACCCAGTACTTC.

This clonotype was seen ten or more times. The chain joins TRBV2 to TRBJ1-1; TRBD1 aligns across 9 bases. Germline assignment: CDR1 SNHLY and CDR2 FYNNEI. The CDR3 consists of 14 residues. V dropped 7 bases and J dropped 2; count of bases not matched to a gene: 5. The CDR3: CASIPDRGNTEAFF. CDR3 nucleotide sequence: TGTGCCAGCATTCCGGACAGGGGAAACACTGAAGCTTTCTTT.

The sample holds many counts of this clonotype. For the CDR3, the DNA is TGTGCCAGCAGTCCAACCGGGGCAGGCAACAATGAGCAGTTCTTC. Protein: CASSPTGAGNNEQFF. V and J are TRBV7-3 and TRBJ2-1; either TRBD1 or TRBD2 may supply D (5 bases each). Germline loops: CDR1 SGHTA, CDR2 FQGTGA. V was clipped by 6 bases and J by 5 bases, with 17 bases between them. This CDR3 has 15 residues.

The chain links TRBV11-2 to TRBJ1-1; no definite D call. Trimming took 4 bases from V and 8 from J, leaving 14 bases between them. Germline lookup yields CDR1 SGHAT and CDR2 FQNNGV. The CDR3 is 13 residues long. The CDR3 sequence is CASSSPGRWEAFF. The CDR3 DNA follows: TGTGCCAGCAGCTCTCCTGGGAGGTGGGAAGCTTTCTTT.

This clonotype was recorded at least ten times. The chain has TRBV28 and TRBJ2-6; unclear D gene. The CDR3 totals 16 residues. The germline V gene has CDR1 MDHEN and CDR2 SYDVKM. V lost 4 bases, J lost 2 bases, and 12 bases lay in between. The CDR3 is CASSSPQDPGANVLTF. As DNA, the CDR3 is TGTGCCAGCAGTTCCCCTCAGGACCCTGGGGCCAACGTCCTGACTTTC.

CDR3 bases: TGTGCCAGCAGTTGGTCATACGGGGGAGAGACCCAGTACTTC. Protein: CASSWSYGGETQYF. V is TRBV2 and J is TRBJ2-5, with a weak D call TRBD2 (6 bases). This CDR3 comprises 14 residues. V was trimmed by 5 bases and J by 4 bases, leaving 14 bases between them. Germline assignment: CDR1 SNHLY and CDR2 FYNNEI. Using reference TRBV2 and TRBJ2-5 for the parts outside the CDR3, the full variable domain is EPEVTQTPSHQVTQMGQEVILRCVPISNHLYFYWYRQILGQKVEFLVSFYNNEISEKSEIFDDQFSVERPDGSNFTLKIRSTKLEDSAMYFCASSWSYGGETQYFGPGTRLLVL.

This clonotype was seen repeatedly, ten times or more. The gene calls are TRBV7-2 and TRBJ2-7; 7 nucleotides agree with TRBD2. Germline V gene sequence: CDR1 SGHTA, CDR2 FQGNSA. Trimming cost V 0 bases and J 5 bases; bases outside gene matches: 10. CDR3 length: 16 residues. The CDR3 region has the DNA TGTGCCAGCAGCTTAGCGGCGGGGGTTATCGAGAACGAGCAGTACTTC. Its translation: CASSLAAGVIENEQYF.

This clonotype has just a few counts. V gene TRBV13 combines with J gene TRBJ2-2; D is unclear. The V end was cut by 5 bases, the J end by 0 bases, with 19 bases between. CDR3 length equals 18 residues. Germline assignment: CDR1 PRHDT and CDR2 FYEKMQ (reference sequence). CDR3 in DNA: TGTGCCAGCAGCCTACTCAGACTCGAAGACGCGAACACCGGGGAGCTGTTTTTT. Translation gives CASSLLRLEDANTGELFF.

This clonotype has a count of ten or more. The J gene is TRBJ2-6, the V gene TRBV29-1, with D possibly matching TRBD1 (6 bases). Germline loops: CDR1 SQVTM, CDR2 ANQGSEA. The CDR3 spans 16 residues. V shed 3 bases and J shed 1 base, with 13 bases lying between them. The CDR3 reads CSVDLVTGSGANVLTF. The CDR3 DNA is TGCAGCGTTGACCTCGTGACAGGTTCTGGGGCCAACGTCCTGACTTTC.

The chain employs TRBV7-9 and TRBJ2-5; 9 nucleotides agree with TRBD1. J gave up 4 bases and V 4 bases, and 10 bases lay outside the gene matches. Germline V CDR1 and CDR2: SEHNR, FQNEAQ (reference sequence). This CDR3 region has 16 residues. The CDR3 sequence: CASSSTGGASLETQYF. The CDR3 region has the DNA TGTGCCAGCAGCTCCACAGGGGGCGCGTCGTTAGAGACCCAGTACTTC.

This clonotype was seen only a few times. The chain recombines TRBV2 with TRBJ2-1; D unresolved. Trimming cost V 3 bases and J 9 bases, with 18 bases left between them. Germline CDR1 is SNHLY and CDR2 is FYNNEI. The CDR3 spans 15 residues. Here the CDR3 DNA reads TGTGCCAGCAGTGAGCGACTGCGCATCTACGTTGAGCAGTTCTTC. This codes for CASSERLRIYVEQFF.